This entry is about one T cell receptor (beta chain). What it binds is unknown. The record originates from a study of post-analysis software for immune sequencing data. Looking at the study overall: The courses of disease that were included comprised relapsing-remitting, secondary progressive and progressive-relapsing multiple sclerosis.

The CDR3 is made up of 14 amino acids. V was cut by 8 bases and J by 2 bases, with 14 bases left in between. Germline V lookup: CDR1 SNHLY, CDR2 FYNNEI. Study-wide findings and caveats: Normalized Chao1 diversity in multiple sclerosis patients fell significantly below that of controls. Patients carried five TRBV segments more frequently than controls did, and TRBV5-6, TRBV5-1 and TRBV20-1 were among them. Analysis by F measure revealed that same-batch samples clustered strongly together.

Unique molecular identifiers were built into the TCR beta cDNA libraries. The yield from approximately 1 to 10 million T cells was 500,000 or so cDNA molecules in total. Each CDR3 protein is one row after TCRdb ran MiXCR on the PCR reads. The data show roughly 870,000 distinct CDR3 sequences, with approximately 53% seen just once and approximately 4.4% held by the top ten. The sequence was collected from a girl between 5 and 17 years old with multiple sclerosis. The specimen sequenced was blood. The chain joins TRBV2 to TRBJ2-3; perhaps TRBD2 as D (7 bases). CDR3 coding DNA: TGTGCCAGCGGGAGGGGGAGTAACACAGATACGCAGTATTTT. It encodes CASGRGSNTDTQYF.